The 15 T cell receptor beta chains given below trace back to one sample, sequenced in a study of response to subunit inactivated influenza vaccine. Each CDR3 protein is one row after TCRdb ran MiXCR on the RT-PCR reads. This repertoire shows roughly 630,000 distinct CDR3 sequences, approximately 14% found once; its top ten account for 7.5% to 8%. The sample consisted of PBMCs from blood, taken 14 to 15 days before vaccination. Receptor source: a man aged 50-60 years who received an inactivated influenza vaccine.

This clonotype appeared a few times. The V call is TRBV4-2, the J call TRBJ2-2; the D is unclear. The CDR3 has 18 amino acids. Germline-derived CDR1 and CDR2 are LGHNA and YNFKEQ. The ends were cut back, 1 base at V and 1 base at J, with 16 bases in the middle. CDR3 nucleotide sequence: TGTGCCAGCAGCCAAGGAGTCGTCGGGTCCCAGAACACCGGGGAGCTGTTTTTT. It is translated as CASSQGVVGSQNTGELFF.

The chain combines TRBV7-8 with TRBJ1-2; D gene uncertain. There are 16 residues in the CDR3. Germline CDR1 is SGHVS and CDR2 is FQNEAQ. V gave up 8 bases and J gave up 5 bases, with 24 bases separating them. The CDR3, as DNA: TGTGCCAGCTCCCGAGTTCCGAGACGGTATACTTATGGCTACACCTTC. Residues: CASSRVPRRYTYGYTF.

In its sample, this clonotype was seen a few times. The V and J genes are TRBV7-8 and TRBJ2-3; TRBD2 matches 10 bases. The germline V gene has CDR1 SGHVS and CDR2 FQNEAQ. The CDR3 has 18 amino acids. The trim removed 0 bases at V and 2 bases at J, leaving 8 bases unmatched. This CDR3 is CASSLALVAGGFTDTQYF. CDR3 bases: TGTGCCAGCAGCTTAGCGTTGGTAGCGGGGGGCTTCACAGATACGCAGTATTTT.

This sequence joins TRBV10-3 and TRBJ1-5; D possibly corresponds to TRBD1 (6 bases). The CDR3 runs 13 residues. The V and J ends lost 6 bases and 3 bases respectively, with 9 bases between them. The germline gives CDR1 ENHRY, CDR2 SYGVKD. The CDR3 region is CAISQGNNQPQHF. CDR3 nucleotides: TGTGCCATCAGCCAGGGGAACAATCAGCCCCAGCATTTT.

The chain uses TRBV27 and TRBJ1-2; 9 bases fit TRBD1. Unmatched junction bases numbered 9, after V lost 5 bases and J lost 5 bases. CDR3 size: 15 residues. Germline V gene lookup returns CDR1 MNHEY and CDR2 SMNVEV (reference sequence). The CDR3 region has the DNA TGTGCCAGCAGTCCCGGGAGGACAGGGGAGTATGGCTACACCTTC. It is translated as CASSPGRTGEYGYTF.

On this clonotype itself: A clone one base away is much larger, so this may be a read error. The chain is built from TRBV7-2 and TRBJ1-2; a possible D gene is TRBD1 (5 bases). The CDR3 consists of 13 residues. The germline V gene encodes CDR1 SGHTA and CDR2 FQGNSA. CDR3 DNA sequence: TGTGCCAGCGGCTTAGGGGAAGTACAGGGCTACACCTTC. Protein: CASGLGEVQGYTF.

This clonotype was detected only a few times. V and J are TRBV28 and TRBJ1-5, with 7 bases identical to TRBD1. CDR1 is MDHEN and CDR2 is SYDVKM in the germline V gene. The CDR3 runs 15 residues. V shed 6 bases and J 2 bases; nucleotides not matched to a gene: 7. As DNA, the CDR3 is TGTGCCAGCAGCACCACCGGACAGGGCAATCAGCCCCAGCATTTT. It is translated as CASSTTGQGNQPQHF.

This clonotype was detected many times. The chain recombines TRBV5-1 with TRBJ2-2; D remains unclear. The CDR3 extends over 18 amino acids. Per germline, CDR1 SGHRS and CDR2 YFSETQ. Trimming left V 0 bases short and J 0 bases short, with 15 bases between. The CDR3 protein is CASSLVARYTANTGELFF. The CDR3 DNA is TGCGCCAGCAGCTTGGTGGCCAGGTACACCGCGAACACCGGGGAGCTGTTTTTT.

This clonotype was seen at least ten times. J is TRBJ1-6 and V is TRBV5-1, with D maybe TRBD1 (5 bases). The CDR3 has 13 residues. V was cut by 2 bases and J by 8 bases, with 8 bases left in between. Per the germline V gene, CDR1 is SGHRS and CDR2 is YFSETQ. The CDR3 DNA is TGCGCCAGCAGCTTTCGGGGGGATTCACCCCTCCACTTT. It yields the protein CASSFRGDSPLHF.

J is TRBJ2-1 and V is TRBV20-1; the match to TRBD2 covers 7 bases. This CDR3 has 14 amino acids. Germline CDR1 DFQATT, CDR2 SNEGSKA (reference sequence). The V gene end was trimmed by 4 bases and the J gene end by 7 bases; junction bases not matched to a gene: 10. CDR3 sequence reads: CSAKPSGRLNEQFF. The CDR3 nucleotides are TGCAGTGCTAAACCCTCCGGGAGGCTAAATGAGCAGTTCTTC.

J is TRBJ2-3 and V is TRBV24-1; TRBD2 matches 7 bases. Trimming cost V 4 bases and J 0 bases; bases outside gene matches: 6. The germline V gene encodes CDR1 KGHDR and CDR2 SFDVKD. This CDR3 is built from 16 residues. As DNA, the CDR3 is TGTGCCACCAGTGAGATTAGCGGGCTTAGCACAGATACGCAGTATTTT. It is translated as CATSEISGLSTDTQYF.

This chain uses TRBV7-9 with TRBJ2-2, with a tentative D call TRBD1 (6 bases). There are 14 residues in the CDR3. The germline CDR1 and CDR2 sequences are SEHNR and FQNEAQ (reference sequence). V lost 10 bases and J lost 6, with 18 bases in between. CDR3 in DNA: TGTGCCATTTCCGGGACACGGGGACCCGGGGAGCTGTTTTTT. It is translated as CAISGTRGPGELFF.

Many counts were recorded for this clonotype. The chain employs TRBV11-2 and TRBJ2-2; D unresolved. In germline, CDR1 is SGHAT, CDR2 FQNNGV. The CDR3 is 15 amino acids. V gave up 4 bases and J gave up 7 bases, with 16 bases separating them. The CDR3 region is CASSSLVRRGGELFF. The CDR3 nucleotides are TGTGCCAGCAGCTCCCTGGTCAGGCGCGGCGGGGAGCTGTTTTTT. Drawing the rest from reference TRBV11-2 and TRBJ2-2, the complete variable domain is EAGVAQSPRYKIIEKRQSVAFWCNPISGHATLYWYQQILGQGPKLLIQFQNNGVVDDSQLPKDRFSAERLKGVDSTLKIQPAKLEDSAVYLCASSSLVRRGGELFFGEGSRLTVL.

Only a few counts were recorded for this clonotype. The gene calls are TRBV12-3 or TRBV12-4 and TRBJ2-3, with 14 nucleotides matching TRBD2. Trimming at V came to 8 bases and at J to 1 base, leaving 8 bases not matched to a gene. The CDR3 runs 17 residues. The CDR3 loop reads CASGGLAGVRGTDTQYF. In nucleotides, the CDR3 is TGTGCCAGCGGGGGACTAGCGGGAGTGAGGGGCACAGATACGCAGTATTTT.

This CDR3 is CASSLSPMPRGTEAFF. CDR3 DNA sequence: TGTGCCAGCAGTCTAAGCCCCATGCCTCGGGGCACTGAAGCTTTCTTT. This chain joins TRBV28 and TRBJ1-1, with no clear D. This CDR3 has 16 amino acids. Trimming left V 5 bases short and J 4 bases short, with 20 bases between. Germline-derived CDR1 and CDR2 are MDHEN and SYDVKM.